This TCR beta chain was retrieved from a study of T cells expressing NK-cell markers. Study background: Sorted CD3+CD56+NKG2C+, CD3+CD56+NKG2C- and CD3+CD56-NKG2C+ T-cell subsets were beta-chain profiled.

The CDR3 totals 14 residues. TCRdb reprocessed the 5' RACE reads; each CDR3 protein has one entry and no DNA is given. The listing records a few hundred thousand distinct CDR3 sequences. The sample consisted of blood T cells: a sorted CD56 or NKG2C T cell subset, CD4+ or CD8+ T cells, or bulk PBMC T cells (not recorded which). The source of this sequence is a man between 18 and 69 years old in good health. The J gene is TRBJ2-7, the V gene TRBV12-3 or TRBV12-4; the TRBD1 assignment by TCRdb is unverifiable without DNA. CDR3 amino acids: CASSPPGGPSEQYF.